Shown below are 14 T cell receptor beta chains from a single sample sequenced in a study of CD8 T cells in Susac syndrome (dated by TCRdb to the late 2010s). Libraries came from the immunoSEQ multiplex PCR assay. RNA was extracted using the RNeasy kit, and roughly 0.5 to 1 microgram was reverse transcribed with random hexamers. TCRdb ran its own pipeline on the public reads, namely fastp trimming at Q25 and MiXCR clone calling, and kept in-frame beta chains. Records with the same CDR3 protein are collapsed into one entry carrying the most frequent genes and DNA. This sample gives approximately 280,000 distinct CDR3 sequences in total; more than 75% of them show up just once. The ten largest clones capture around 0.12% of the sample. Sample: CD8+ T cells from PBMCs. The origin of the receptors is a human donor with multiple sclerosis.

The J gene is TRBJ2-1, the V gene TRBV28; possible D gene TRBD1, 5 bases. Trimming left V 6 bases short and J 0 bases short, with 18 bases between. The CDR3 is made up of 17 amino acids. CDR1 and CDR2 from the germline V gene are MDHEN and SYDVKM. Written as DNA, the CDR3 is TGTGCCAGCAGCCAGGGCGGCGGTTGGAGCTCCTACAATGAGCAGTTCTTC. Residues: CASSQGGGWSSYNEQFF.

The V call is TRBV2, the J call TRBJ2-2; weak D call: TRBD2 (6 bases). The CDR3 runs 15 residues. Trimming removed 8 bases at V and 7 bases at J, with 20 bases between. Germline V gives CDR1 SNHLY, CDR2 FYNNEI. The chain's CDR3 is CASHTAKISGGELFF. The CDR3 nucleotides read TGTGCCAGCCATACCGCCAAAATTAGCGGCGGGGAGCTGTTTTTT.

The J gene is TRBJ2-3, the V gene TRBV6-5; D remains ambiguous. This CDR3 contains 15 residues. The V gene lost 0 bases and the J gene lost 2 bases, with 9 bases spanning the gap. Germline CDR1 MNHEY, CDR2 SVGAGI. CDR3 nucleotide sequence: TGTGCCAGCAGTTACTCTGGATTCGACACAGATACGCAGTATTTT. This codes for CASSYSGFDTDTQYF.

The chain recombines TRBV10-3 with TRBJ2-7, with D unresolved. CDR3 size: 16 residues. CDR1 and CDR2 (germline): ENHRY, SYGVKD. V lost 3 bases and J 7 bases, leaving 22 bases between the germline ends. For the CDR3, the DNA is TGTGCCATCAGTGATAGAAACCTCGAGGCGGACGGTGAGCAGTACTTC. It translates to CAISDRNLEADGEQYF.

The chain has TRBV9 and TRBJ2-1; the match to TRBD2 covers 10 bases. This CDR3 region has 14 residues. Germline CDR1 is SGDLS and CDR2 is YYNGEE. V lost 4 bases and J lost 15; bases outside the gene matches: 13. The CDR3 region is CASSYPRTSGKLFF. The CDR3 nucleotides are TGTGCCAGCAGCTATCCGAGAACTAGCGGGAAGTTGTTCTTC. Based on the CDR3 plus reference TRBV9 and TRBJ2-1, the full variable domain is DSGVTQTPKHLITATGQRVTLRCSPRSGDLSVYWYQQSLDQGLQFLIQYYNGEERAKGNILERFSAQQFPDLHSELNLSSLELGDSALYFCASSYPRTSGKLFFGPGTRLTVL.

This chain joins TRBV28 and TRBJ1-4; a possible D gene is TRBD1 (5 bases). The CDR3 contains 15 residues. V dropped 6 bases and J dropped 2 bases, with 13 bases sitting between them. Germline-derived CDR1 and CDR2 are MDHEN and SYDVKM. The chain's CDR3 is CASRSGGTTNEKLFF. Here the CDR3 DNA reads TGTGCCAGCAGGTCCGGAGGGACTACTAATGAAAAACTGTTTTTT.

The chain combines TRBV29-1 with TRBJ1-1, with D unclear. This CDR3 has 14 amino acids. The V gene lost 4 bases and the J gene lost 0 bases, with 12 bases spanning the gap. The germline gives CDR1 SQVTM, CDR2 ANQGSEA. CDR3 in amino acids: CSVGPGLLNTEAFF. The CDR3 coding sequence is TGCAGCGTTGGACCTGGATTACTGAACACTGAAGCTTTCTTT. The entire variable domain, with the rest obtained from reference TRBV29-1 and TRBJ1-1, is as follows: SAVISQKPSRDICQRGTSLTIQCQVDSQVTMMFWYRQQPGQSLTLIATANQGSEATYESGFVIDKFPISRPNLTFSTLTVSNMSPEDSSIYLCSVGPGLLNTEAFFGQGTRLTVV.

The V and J genes are TRBV9 and TRBJ2-7; perhaps D is TRBD1 or TRBD2 (5 bases each). The CDR3 sequence is 14 residues long. V was clipped by 4 bases and J by 2 bases, with 13 bases between them. From germline, CDR1 is SGDLS and CDR2 YYNGEE. The CDR3 protein is CASSPGADTYEQYF. DNA of the CDR3: TGTGCCAGCAGCCCCGGGGCGGACACCTACGAGCAGTACTTC.

Only one count was recorded for this clonotype. The J gene is TRBJ2-1, the V gene TRBV2, with 8 bases fitting TRBD2. V dropped 7 bases and J dropped 15; count of bases not matched to a gene: 23. The germline V gene encodes CDR1 SNHLY and CDR2 FYNNEI. The CDR3 covers 16 residues. The CDR3 sequence is CASIASAGVPMLAGFF. The CDR3 coding sequence is TGTGCCAGCATCGCCTCAGCGGGAGTTCCAATGCTGGCGGGGTTCTTC.

The chain links TRBV7-8 to TRBJ2-7; 9 bases line up with TRBD2. The V and J ends lost 0 bases and 2 bases, in that order; junction bases with no gene match: 2. Germline V lookup: CDR1 SGHVS, CDR2 FQNEAQ. The length of the CDR3 is 15 residues. The DNA of the CDR3 is TGTGCCAGCAGCTTAGCTTGGACTAGCGCCTACGAGCAGTACTTC. Residues: CASSLAWTSAYEQYF.

V and J are TRBV20-1 and TRBJ2-7, with TRBD1 as a possible D gene (6 bases). This CDR3 region has 12 residues. The V gene lost 5 bases and the J gene lost 2 bases, with 10 bases spanning the gap. Germline assignment: CDR1 DFQATT and CDR2 SNEGSKA (reference sequence). The CDR3 DNA reads as TGCAGTGCTCCGGACAGTACCTACGAGCAGTACTTC. This gives the protein CSAPDSTYEQYF.

The chain carries TRBV29-1 and TRBJ2-7; possibly TRBD1 for D (6 bases). The germline CDR1 and CDR2 sequences are SQVTM and ANQGSEA. This CDR3 is 14 amino acids long. The V gene lost 6 bases and the J gene lost 7 bases, with 22 bases spanning the gap. In DNA form, the CDR3 reads TGCAGCGTCCACGGGACAATGGGACGGGGAGAGCAGTACTTC. Its protein product is CSVHGTMGRGEQYF.

This chain connects TRBV2 to TRBJ1-2; D unresolved. The germline V gene encodes CDR1 SNHLY and CDR2 FYNNEI. The V end was cut by 9 bases, the J end by 3 bases, with 14 bases between. The CDR3 has 13 amino acids. The CDR3: CARATGQDYGYTF. The CDR3 region has the DNA TGTGCCAGAGCCACCGGGCAGGACTATGGCTACACCTTC.

This rearrangement joins TRBV28 to TRBJ2-6; 7 bases fit TRBD2. Germline V gene lookup returns CDR1 MDHEN and CDR2 SYDVKM. CDR3 size: 17 residues. J gave up 4 bases and V 2 bases, and 8 bases lay outside the gene matches. The CDR3 DNA sequence: TGTGCCAGCAGTTTAGGGAGGGGCTGGGACGGGGCCAACGTCCTGACTTTC. Protein: CASSLGRGWDGANVLTF.